One T cell receptor beta chain is described in this entry. Antigen: not known. The data stem from a study of neoadjuvant anti-PD-1 for oral cavity cancer. Study-level findings and limits: Non-responders to neoadjuvant nivolumab had significantly more clonal PBMC T cells than responders. Treg/Th17 ratio rose with pretreatment blood and fell with post-treatment tumor TCRbeta clonality.

Blood cells were analyzed directly, without culture or expansion. PBMC libraries mostly used about 490 ng of input genomic DNA, with six replicates per sample. The protocol was immunoSEQ multiplex PCR, while the TCRdb copy is restricted to in-frame clones and leaves out a portion. The sample holds tens of thousands of clones, around 88% seen once. The germline V gene has CDR1 SGDLS and CDR2 YYNGEE. The CDR3 sequence is 15 residues long. With 4 bases clipped from V and 3 bases from J, the junction kept 9 bases outside the gene matches. This specimen was PBMCs, taken before nivolumab (anti-PD-1) treatment. J is TRBJ2-5 and V is TRBV9; 7 bases fit TRBD1. The receptor's source is a person aged 35-79 years with oral cavity squamous cell carcinoma. The CDR3 sequence is CASSPSPGQEETQYF. CDR3 DNA: TGTGCCAGCAGCCCAAGTCCCGGACAGGAAGAGACCCAGTACTTC. Drawing the rest from reference TRBV9 and TRBJ2-5, the complete variable domain is DSGVTQTPKHLITATGQRVTLRCSPRSGDLSVYWYQQSLDQGLQFLIQYYNGEERAKGNILERFSAQQFPDLHSELNLSSLELGDSALYFCASSPSPGQEETQYFGPGTRLLVL.